This T cell receptor beta chain was obtained from a study of long-term antiretroviral therapy in people with HIV (dated by TCRdb to 2021 to 2024). In the study overall: Collection of the earliest samples took place about a decade ahead of the 2015 WHO recommendation for immediate ART, at a time when ART was typically delayed until CD4 counts fell. From 25 to 30 adults with confirmed HIV infection, the cohort provided 150 to 200 cryopreserved PBMC samples, gathered serially across a mean of about 6 years (range 1-12). Test extractions of a monoclonal T-cell line alongside approximately 36 polyclonal samples showed no cross-contamination during QIAcube processing. A retrospective serial study tested whether ART initiation and durable HIV suppression were associated with changes in peripheral blood TRB repertoire composition and diversity. About 40% of the 30 participants with HIV were female. Here is what the overall study found, with its caveats: Narrower CDR3 length ranges were observed in HIV repertoires than in controls, and an antigen-experienced repertoire with only a slight naive shift after ART was suggested by the network structure. The samples span the years 2004 to 2017, and the ART regimens used at that time may not be as effective as current regimens. Since PBMC availability was limited, sequencing covered only the TCR beta chain, with no alpha chain pairing. Because pre-ART samples had limited cell numbers, profiling was done on unsorted PBMC rather than on sorted CD4+ and CD8+ T cells. Inferences about post-ART repertoire changes are limited because no data were available on ART adherence, viral resistance or therapy changes. At every time point, the repertoire was dominated by expanded TRB clones first identified before ART initiation, although this dominance fluctuated and, in many PLHIV, declined after ART. ART initiation was associated with a significant increase in TRB diversity, but diversity stayed significantly below transplant donor controls even after long-term ART.

Sequencing of the TRB variable region was done with the immunoSEQ hsTCRB v3.0 assay at survey level resolution. The target sequencing depth for TRB was roughly 40,000-50,000 T-cell genomes per sample. An Illumina MiSeq with a v3 150-cycle kit was used to sequence the pooled TRB libraries. Concerning the study's data processing: Repertoire analysis was run in R within a reproducible Nextflow workflow that covered QC, data transformation and analysis. Custom analyses were implemented in LymphoSeq2, an R package for AIRR-Seq data exploration. After excluding a handful of samples that yielded fewer than 5000 total TRB sequences, 150 to 200 HIV repertoires remained for analysis. Among the 180 to 200 HIV repertoires that were kept, approximately 61 were collected before ART initiation and roughly 130 were collected after ART initiation. Repertoires were downsampled to 5000 TRB nucleotide sequences, with summary statistics averaged over 100 downsampling iterations. TRB sequences were retained for analysis only if CDR3 regions of at least seven amino acids were present. Diversity was measured with a Shannon entropy-derived clonality score and the Gini coefficient. In the repertoire networks, any two of the top 5000 CDR3 amino acid sequences were connected whenever the two sequences differed by an edit distance of one. Antigen specificity groups and MHC restriction were predicted for TRB CDR3 amino acid sequences with GLIPH2. To flag known CMV, EBV, HIV or tissue antigen associations, CDR3 amino acid sequences were matched against VDJdb and McPAS-TCR. Pre-ART, post-ART and control groups were compared with Wilcoxon signed-rank tests and Holm-Bonferroni correction. TCRdb obtained this table from immuneACCESS and retained in-frame rearrangements with V and J assigned. These tables miss some clones; where compared with another copy, unresolved V genes account for less than half of the shortfall, and the remainder is unexplained. Clone size and the V and J calls come from that table; the DNA yielded D and trimming. The sample data list about 24,000 clones, and roughly 77% of these were observed just once. The biggest ten clones account for approximately 5.5% of the sample.

As regards this clone: What this receptor recognizes is not known. Base qualities are not at hand, and no much larger clone is one base apart.

Inclusion was restricted to participants for whom at least one PBMC sample before ART initiation and at least two post-ART samples were available. All participants with HIV were treated in the United States of America. Before DNA extraction, cryopreserved samples of about 0.95-10 million PBMC were thawed and washed. At the time of the earliest PBMC sample for each participant with HIV, ages ranged from roughly 23 to 55 years. Each participant contributed PBMC samples from 1-4 timepoints before ART initiation and 2-8 timepoints after ART initiation, with a median of 7 samples. For every participant, serial HIV viral load, CD4+ T-cell count, ART history and demographic data were obtained. Using a Qiagen kit on a QIAcube, genomic DNA was extracted from unsorted PBMC, with samples processed in batches of 12. From a lookup of the germline V gene (reference sequence), CDR1 and CDR2 are SEHNR and FQNEAQ. The CDR3 covers 15 residues, taking in both the cysteine and the phenylalanine. Of the read, only the CDR3 DNA is kept; its 45 bases are in frame from base 1. Germline trimming: 8 bases from V, 1 base from J; junction bases outside gene matches: 5.

Recombination connected TRBV7-9 to TRBJ2-2, and 9 junction bases match TRBD2. The specimen was unsorted PBMCs, collected 4.4 years after starting antiretroviral therapy. The source of this sequence is a man aged 30 to 39 with HIV. The DNA is TGTGCCAGCCGCAAGACTAGCGGGAACACCGGGGAGCTGTTTTTT. Its protein reads: CASRKTSGNTGELFF.